Below are 31 T cell receptor beta chains sequenced from a single sample in a study of post-analysis software for immune sequencing data (dated by TCRdb to between 2014 and 2017). Overall results and qualifications from the work: Significantly higher frequencies in patients than in controls were found for roughly five TRBV segments, including TRBV5-6, TRBV5-1 and TRBV20-1.

Libraries were constructed by PCR. Instrument used: Illumina HiSeq 2500. Unique molecular identifiers were incorporated into TCR beta cDNA libraries to reduce PCR and sequencing biases. TCRdb reworked the public reads: Q25 trimming with fastp, MiXCR clone assembly, productive beta chains retained. Rows are unified per CDR3 protein, each entry keeping the most common DNA and genes. The sample yields around 400,000 distinct CDR3 sequences; about a third were counted once. The ten largest clones take up around 15% of the sample. For these TCRs, the target antigens are not known. The specimen was blood. The receptor set was obtained from a girl aged 10-17 years with multiple sclerosis.

In its sample, this clonotype was seen many times. The V and J genes are TRBV6-2 or TRBV6-3 and TRBJ2-1; D gene ambiguous. Germline CDR1 MNHEY, CDR2 SVGEGT. CDR3 length equals 15 residues. Trimming cost V 3 bases and J 7 bases, with 16 bases left between them. This chain's CDR3 is CASSYFRAGLNEQFF. The CDR3 DNA reads TGTGCCAGCAGTTATTTTCGGGCCGGATTGAATGAGCAGTTCTTC.

The chain uses TRBV27 and TRBJ2-7, with D perhaps assigned TRBD1 or TRBD2 (5 bases each). Between the trimmed V and J ends, which lost 3 bases and 3 bases, there was a span of 12 bases. The V gene's germline CDR1 is MNHEY and CDR2 SMNVEV (reference sequence). This CDR3 comprises 14 residues. The CDR3 nucleotides are TGTGCCAGCAGTTTTGGCAGGGAGTACTACGAGCAGTACTTC. This gives the protein CASSFGREYYEQYF.

The chain links TRBV28 to TRBJ2-1; D may match TRBD1 or TRBD2 (5 bases each). The CDR3 has 15 amino acids. Per the germline V gene, CDR1 is MDHEN and CDR2 is SYDVKM. Between the trimmed V and J ends, which lost 3 bases and 15 bases, there was a span of 24 bases. The CDR3 DNA sequence: TGTGCCAGCAGTTTGGTGAGGGTCAGGGATGTATTTCCGTTCTTC. Its translation: CASSLVRVRDVFPFF.

The V gene is TRBV6-6, the J gene TRBJ2-1, with 9 bases that match TRBD2. CDR3 size: 15 residues. Germline-derived CDR1 and CDR2 are MNHNY and SVGAGI (reference sequence). With 0 bases clipped from V and 7 bases from J, the junction kept 4 bases outside the gene matches. The CDR3 sequence is CASSYSAGGRNEQFF. Written as DNA, the CDR3 is TGTGCCAGCAGTTACTCGGCGGGGGGGCGGAATGAGCAGTTCTTC.

The chain joins TRBV25-1 to TRBJ1-2, with 7 bases aligning to TRBD1. Germline V lookup: CDR1 MGHDK, CDR2 SYGVNS. The ends lost 4 bases at V and 3 bases at J; junction bases unmatched: 8. CDR3 length equals 15 residues. In nucleotides, the CDR3 is TGTGCCAGCAGTGCCGAGACAGGGTTACACTATGGCTACACCTTC. It encodes CASSAETGLHYGYTF.

This clonotype turned up a few times. The chain recombines TRBV28 with TRBJ2-5; D gene unclear. Trimming pared 6 bases from V and 3 bases from J, leaving 20 bases between. The CDR3 runs 16 residues. Germline CDR1 is MDHEN and CDR2 is SYDVKM. The CDR3 DNA is TGTGCCAGCAGCTCCGGGTTTATAAAAAGGGAAGAGACCCAGTACTTC. It encodes CASSSGFIKREETQYF.

This clonotype was observed a few times. The chain is built from TRBV5-1 and TRBJ2-1; TRBD2 might be the D (6 bases). This CDR3 has 15 residues. Germline CDR1 SGHRS, CDR2 YFSETQ. Deletions cut 5 bases from V and 7 bases from J, with 19 bases between. CDR3 sequence reads: CASSSGSQAGNEQFF. In DNA form, the CDR3 reads TGCGCCAGCAGTTCCGGGAGCCAGGCAGGAAATGAGCAGTTCTTC.

This clonotype was counted only a few times. This CDR3 is CAITKASGAYNEQFF. The CDR3 nucleotides read TGTGCCATCACGAAGGCTAGCGGGGCCTACAATGAGCAGTTCTTC. The chain has TRBV12-3 or TRBV12-4 and TRBJ2-1, with 9 bases that match TRBD2. The trim removed 10 bases at V and 2 bases at J, leaving 9 bases unmatched. This CDR3 contains 15 residues.

About this clonotype itself: A much larger clone differs by one base, so this may be a read error. The chain links TRBV12-3 or TRBV12-4 to TRBJ2-5; 9 bases line up with TRBD1. This CDR3 contains 13 residues. The V and J ends lost 6 bases and 3 bases, in that order; junction bases with no gene match: 2. The CDR3 sequence: CASRDRGEETQYF. The DNA for the CDR3 is TGTGCCAGCAGAGACAGGGGGGAAGAGACCCAGTACTTC.

This clonotype was picked up one time. The chain links TRBV6-6 to TRBJ2-3; D is uncertain. Trimming pared 9 bases from V and 1 base from J, leaving 11 bases between. The CDR3 is made up of 13 amino acids. The V gene's germline CDR1 is MNHNY and CDR2 SVGAGI (reference sequence). The CDR3 loop is CASLAPGTDTQYF. The CDR3 DNA reads as TGTGCCAGTTTGGCCCCAGGCACAGATACGCAGTATTTT.

A note on this clonotype: This could be a read error, since a much larger clone is one nucleotide away. The genes are TRBV5-1 and TRBJ2-7, with D perhaps TRBD2 (6 bases). CDR3 length equals 15 residues. The V gene lost 4 bases and the J gene lost 5 bases, with 19 bases spanning the gap. CDR1 is SGHRS and CDR2 is YFSETQ in the germline V gene. The CDR3 DNA reads as TGCGCCAGCAGCACGTACTGGGGAGGCCCCAACGAGCAGTACGTC. Its translation: CASSTYWGGPNEQYV.

This chain connects TRBV12-3 or TRBV12-4 to TRBJ2-3, with D possibly TRBD2 on 5 matching bases. Trimming took off 8 bases at V and 3 bases at J, with 18 bases between the two ends. This CDR3 is 15 amino acids long. The CDR3 DNA is TGTGCCAGCCTACCTCAAGCGGTTATGACAGATACGCAGTATTTT. Translation gives CASLPQAVMTDTQYF.

V is TRBV6-5 and J is TRBJ2-7; D might be TRBD1 (6 bases). The ends were cut back, 0 bases at V and 6 bases at J, with 18 bases in the middle. The CDR3 is 16 amino acids. Germline CDR1 is MNHEY and CDR2 is SVGAGI. CDR3 protein: CASSYSLLQGQGEQYF. The DNA of the CDR3 is TGTGCCAGCAGTTACTCGCTCCTTCAGGGGCAGGGCGAGCAGTACTTC.

The J gene is TRBJ2-3, the V gene TRBV4-3, with 13 bases aligning to TRBD2. Germline-derived CDR1 and CDR2 are LGHNA and YSLEER. The CDR3 consists of 17 residues. Germline trimming cut 4 bases from V and 1 base from J; bases unmatched to any gene: 5. The CDR3 is CASSREGTSGGTDTQYF. In DNA form, the CDR3 reads TGCGCCAGCAGCCGAGAAGGGACTAGCGGGGGCACAGATACGCAGTATTTT.

The table lists this clonotype with many counts. The J gene is TRBJ1-2, the V gene TRBV12-3 or TRBV12-4, with TRBD1 matching 7 bases. J gave up 1 base and V 5 bases, and 10 bases lay outside the gene matches. The CDR3 is 16 amino acids. CDR3 DNA: TGTGCCAGCAGTCCAGGACAGGCCGACCTTAACTATGGCTACACCTTC. Amino acid sequence: CASSPGQADLNYGYTF.

There are a few counts of this clonotype. CDR3 protein: CASSARTGDNEQFF. CDR3 DNA sequence: TGTGCCAGCAGCGCTAGGACAGGGGACAATGAGCAGTTCTTC. The V call is TRBV7-9, the J call TRBJ2-1, with 9 bases aligning to TRBD1. Looked up from germline, CDR1 is SEHNR and CDR2 is FQNEAQ (reference sequence). Trimming cost V 5 bases and J 5 bases; bases outside gene matches: 4. The CDR3 consists of 14 residues.

This clonotype was detected a few times. The CDR3 DNA reads TGTGCCAGCAGCCAACTACGTGAGCAGTTCTTC. Protein: CASSQLREQFF. This rearrangement joins TRBV2 to TRBJ2-1; no reliable D call. The CDR3 length is 11 residues. Germline assignment: CDR1 SNHLY and CDR2 FYNNEI. Trimming left V 6 bases short and J 9 bases short, with 9 bases between.

The chain carries TRBV6-2 or TRBV6-3 and TRBJ2-3; 8 bases match TRBD1. The CDR3 totals 15 residues. V lost 7 bases and J lost 8; bases outside the gene matches: 14. The germline V gene has CDR1 MNHEY and CDR2 SVGEGT. CDR3 residues: CASTSTHRGISTQYF. For the CDR3, the DNA is TGTGCCAGCACCTCGACGCACAGGGGGATTAGTACGCAGTATTTT.

The chain links TRBV20-1 to TRBJ2-1; maybe TRBD2 (6 bases). CDR1 and CDR2 from the germline V gene are DFQATT and SNEGSKA (reference sequence). Trimming removed 4 bases from V and 1 base from J, with 17 bases in between. This CDR3 is 16 amino acids long. The CDR3 DNA follows: TGCAGTGCTAAGGCGCGGCGGGGCCGGTCCTACAATGAGCAGTTCTTC. Amino acid sequence: CSAKARRGRSYNEQFF.

This clonotype was observed a few times. The chain combines TRBV6-1 with TRBJ1-2, with 7 bases aligning to TRBD1. Germline CDR1 MNHNS, CDR2 SASEGT. The junction had 6 bases not matched to a gene; V was cut back by 1 base and J by 4 bases. CDR3 size: 15 residues. The CDR3 reads CASSEGQGVGYGYTF. The CDR3 region has the DNA TGTGCCAGCAGTGAAGGGCAGGGGGTAGGCTATGGCTACACCTTC.

There are a few counts of this clonotype. The J gene is TRBJ1-5, the V gene TRBV2; 7 bases agree with TRBD1. Germline V gene sequence: CDR1 SNHLY, CDR2 FYNNEI. V was pared by 8 bases and J by 4 bases, with 8 bases of the junction left unmatched. CDR3 length: 14 residues. CDR3 bases: TGTGCCAGCCGTCGGGACAGAGATAATCAGCCCCAGCATTTT. Amino acids: CASRRDRDNQPQHF.

This clonotype was counted between two and nine times. The J gene is TRBJ2-3, the V gene TRBV12-3 or TRBV12-4; possibly TRBD2 for D (7 bases). This CDR3 has 15 residues. The germline V and J ends were trimmed by 6 bases and 3 bases, with 16 bases remaining between them. The CDR3 coding sequence is TGTGCCAGCAGGGGAGGGGGGGGACGAACAGATACGCAGTATTTT. Its protein product is CASRGGGGRTDTQYF.

Turning to this clonotype: This sequence may be a read error, since a much larger clone differs from it by one base. In nucleotides, the CDR3 is TGTGCCGGCAGTGAGGGGAAGGGGCCCTCCTACGAGCAGTACTTC. Its protein product is CAGSEGKGPSYEQYF. V gene TRBV6-4 combines with J gene TRBJ2-7; either TRBD1 or TRBD2 may supply D (5 bases each). The CDR3 is 15 amino acids. Germline CDR1 MRHNA, CDR2 SNTAGT.

V usage is TRBV15 and J usage is TRBJ2-1, with TRBD1 matching over 7 bases. Germline V gene sequence: CDR1 LNHNV, CDR2 YYDKDF (reference sequence). Trimming took 3 bases from V and 6 from J; bases not matched to a gene: 14. The length of the CDR3 is 17 residues. The CDR3 region is CATSRIEDLNRGNEQFF. The CDR3 region has the DNA TGTGCCACCAGCAGGATAGAAGATCTTAACAGGGGCAATGAGCAGTTCTTC.

This clonotype was counted a few times. This sequence joins TRBV6-5 and TRBJ2-7; D may match TRBD1 or TRBD2 (5 bases each). Germline CDR1 MNHEY, CDR2 SVGAGI. V was pared by 2 bases and J by 5 bases, with 19 bases between. The CDR3 is made up of 16 amino acids. The CDR3 reads CASSYTGTHTRHEQYF. DNA for the CDR3: TGTGCCAGCAGTTACACCGGGACGCACACTAGGCACGAGCAGTACTTC.

This clonotype has only a few counts. The chain is built from TRBV29-1 and TRBJ2-3; 7 bases line up with TRBD2. The CDR3 totals 13 residues. With V trimmed by 0 bases and J by 5 bases, 2 bases remained unmatched. The germline V gene has CDR1 SQVTM and CDR2 ANQGSEA. The CDR3 region has the DNA TGCAGCGTTGAAGAGGGGAGGGAAGATACGCAGTATTTT. Translating gives CSVEEGREDTQYF.

The chain recombines TRBV2 with TRBJ2-3, with 9 nucleotides matching TRBD1. CDR1 is SNHLY and CDR2 is FYNNEI in the germline V gene. The CDR3 consists of 17 residues. Trimming cost V 5 bases and J 0 bases; bases outside gene matches: 9. Here the CDR3 reads CASSYDTGGYSTDTQYF. CDR3 DNA: TGTGCCAGCAGTTACGATACAGGGGGCTATAGCACAGATACGCAGTATTTT.

The chain employs TRBV28 and TRBJ2-3; 12 bases map to TRBD2. J lost 3 bases, V lost 5 bases, and 9 bases had no gene match. CDR1 is MDHEN, CDR2 SYDVKM, per germline. This CDR3 comprises 17 residues. Here the CDR3 reads CASSILTSGGKTDTQYF. Written as DNA, the CDR3 is TGTGCCAGCAGTATCTTGACTAGCGGGGGAAAGACAGATACGCAGTATTTT.

This clonotype was counted many times. The chain combines TRBV29-1 with TRBJ2-7; tentative D call: TRBD2 (6 bases). CDR1 SQVTM and CDR2 ANQGSEA come from the germline V gene. This CDR3 has 15 amino acids. Trimming took off 4 bases at V and 3 bases at J, with 19 bases between the two ends. This CDR3 reads CSVAGGAREGYEQYF. The CDR3 bases are TGCAGCGTTGCAGGCGGGGCTAGAGAAGGCTACGAGCAGTACTTC.

The rearrangement joins TRBV7-9 to TRBJ2-5; 10 bases are a match to TRBD2. CDR3 length equals 17 residues. Germline V gives CDR1 SEHNR, CDR2 FQNEAQ (reference sequence). With 5 bases clipped from V and 2 bases from J, the junction kept 11 bases outside the gene matches. CDR3 loop: CASSDYNSGGTQETQYF. The CDR3 DNA reads TGTGCCAGCAGCGATTATAATAGCGGGGGGACTCAAGAGACCCAGTACTTC.

In its sample, this clonotype was seen once. A much larger clone lies one base from this, so it may be a read error. The V call is TRBV27, the J call TRBJ1-2; D ambiguous. Trimming removed 8 bases from V and 0 bases from J, with 10 bases in between. The length of the CDR3 is 13 residues. Per the germline V gene, CDR1 is MNHEY and CDR2 is SMNVEV (reference sequence). The CDR3 DNA reads as TGTGCCAGCGGGCGGTCCGCTAACTATGGCTACACCTTC. The encoded protein is CASGRSANYGYTF.